This T cell receptor (beta chain) was captured in a study of memory CD4+ T cells and cytomegalovirus serostatus. In the original processing: Out-of-frame sequences were removed, leaving roughly 2.1 million distinct TCRbeta sequences. Data came from immunoSEQ multiplex PCR; TCRdb stores just in-frame clones and leaves some out. That table supplies the V and J calls and clone size; D and trimming were determined from the DNA. The sample includes over 60,000 clones, more than 75% seen only once; the top ten take around 0.9%. Notes on this clone: Its antigen is still unknown.

Single viable CD3+CD4+CD8-CD45RO+ cells were sorted as the memory CD4+ T cells. CMV serostatus came from serum IgG against pp150, pp28, p38, p52. Study-wide results and limits: The CMV-associated TCR signature appears largely within the CD4+ memory repertoire. About 40% of the roughly 160 known CMV-associated TCRbeta sequences appeared in CD4+ memory.

The V and J ends lost 6 bases and 2 bases, in that order; junction bases with no gene match: 6. The CDR3 length is 14 residues. Germline lookup yields CDR1 MNHNS and CDR2 SASEGT. The TCR sequence derives from an adult in good health and CMV-seronegative. V and J are TRBV6-1 and TRBJ1-1, with 7 bases aligning to TRBD1. The material sequenced was memory CD4+ T cells from blood. CDR3 DNA sequence: TGTGCCAGCAGCCCCGGGACAGTCAACACTGAAGCTTTCTTT. Amino acid sequence: CASSPGTVNTEAFF.